Listed below are T cell receptor beta chains from one sample, sequenced in a study of cytotoxic CD8 clonotypes in ibrutinib-treated CLL. The table came from immunoSEQ multiplex PCR; TCRdb's copy has only in-frame clones and leaves some out. The table records 150,000 to 200,000 clones, roughly 88% of them present only once. Material: PBMCs, obtained at disease progression, from a patient treated with ibrutinib. Receptors were obtained from a human donor with chronic lymphocytic leukemia. CDR3s leave out the opening cysteine and the closing phenylalanine or tryptophan. A D gene is named only where the DNA matches it firmly.

d_gene	v_gene	j_gene	CDR3aa
TRBD1	TRBV19	TRBJ1-3	ASSIGQGFSGNTIY
.	TRBV7-6	TRBJ1-1	ASSVQRYTEAF
TRBD2	TRBV19	TRBJ2-3	ASSITSGTDTQY
TRBD2	TRBV7-6	TRBJ2-7	ASSLATSGRSYEQY
.	TRBV5-6	TRBJ1-2	ASSLGGPKDGYT
TRBD2	TRBV6-1	TRBJ2-7	ASSLAGSSYEQY
TRBD2	TRBV7-3	TRBJ2-2	ASSLTSGRSGGELF
.	TRBV19	TRBJ1-3	ASSISAAPIR
.	TRBV11-2	TRBJ1-1	ASSLLTANTEAF
.	TRBV18	TRBJ2-7	ASSPQGSTGEQY
TRBD2	TRBV7-9	TRBJ2-5	ASSLAGGRGLETQY
.	TRBV7-9	TRBJ2-1	ASSLARATRRYNEQF
TRBD2	TRBV11-3	TRBJ2-1	ASSSGTSGRLDNEQF
TRBD1	TRBV6-1	TRBJ1-2	ASSEEDRGYTNYGYT
.	TRBV6-1	TRBJ2-1	ASSEWDNRNQF
TRBD1	TRBV28	TRBJ1-5	ASSTWTGQPQPQH
.	TRBV27	TRBJ1-1	ASSLTLLGTEAF